These 27 T cell receptor beta chains came from one sample sequenced in a study of control samples from healthy donors and cancer patients. Using immunoSEQ multiplex PCR, the repertoire was profiled, and TCRdb retains in-frame clones only, with some absent. The top ten clones hold around 1.5% of a sample with roughly 180,000 clones, under 95% of them seen once. The specimen was blood. Receptors were obtained from a woman aged 18-29 years in good health.

This sequence joins TRBV11-2 and TRBJ2-7, with D unresolved. The germline gives CDR1 SGHAT, CDR2 FQNNGV. The V gene lost 5 bases and the J gene lost 3 bases, with 26 bases spanning the gap. This CDR3 is 18 amino acids long. Here the CDR3 reads CASSRVKAVHGSGYEQYF. CDR3 nucleotides: TGTGCCAGCAGCCGAGTAAAGGCAGTCCACGGGTCGGGCTACGAGCAGTACTTC.

The chain carries TRBV28 and TRBJ1-5, with D tentatively TRBD1 (6 bases). CDR3 length: 16 amino acids. The V gene's germline CDR1 is MDHEN and CDR2 SYDVKM. V lost 8 bases and J lost 2, with 19 bases in between. For the CDR3, the DNA is TGTGCCAGCCGGAGAGGAGGGGGTGGGGGCAATCAGCCCCAGCATTTT. Its protein product is CASRRGGGGGNQPQHF.

The chain recombines TRBV5-5 with TRBJ2-5; D is unresolved. CDR3 size: 14 residues. The ends were cut back, 0 bases at V and 1 base at J, with 7 bases in the middle. The germline V gene has CDR1 SGHKS and CDR2 YYEKEE (reference sequence). The CDR3 region has the DNA TGTGCCAGCAGCTTGGCTTCCCCCCAAGAGACCCAGTACTTC. Its protein product is CASSLASPQETQYF.

This rearrangement joins TRBV6-6 to TRBJ2-7, with a weak D call TRBD1 (5 bases). The CDR3 is made up of 14 amino acids. The V end lost 5 bases, the J end lost 6 bases, and 17 bases lay between the germline ends. CDR1 is MNHNY, CDR2 SVGAGI, per germline (reference sequence). CDR3 nucleotide sequence: TGTGCCAGCAGTCACTTTGCCCCCAGGGTCGAGCAGTACTTC. Its translation is CASSHFAPRVEQYF.

This chain links TRBV10-2 with TRBJ2-3; D uncertain. CDR1 is WSHSY, CDR2 SAAADI, per germline. The CDR3 consists of 14 residues. The V and J ends lost 5 bases and 6 bases respectively, with 15 bases between them. DNA of the CDR3: TGCGCCAGCAGTCGGGCAGATAGGTCGGATACGCAGTATTTT. It encodes CASSRADRSDTQYF.

CDR3: CASSLRSEAEQYF. The CDR3 DNA reads as TGTGCCAGCAGCCTACGTTCGGAAGCCGAGCAGTACTTC. The J gene is TRBJ2-7, the V gene TRBV7-2, with D unresolved. V lost 5 bases and J 6 bases, leaving 14 bases between the germline ends. Germline V gives CDR1 SGHTA, CDR2 FQGNSA. This CDR3 is 13 amino acids long.

V and J are TRBV13 and TRBJ2-2; D call uncertain. The CDR3 sequence is 13 residues long. V was trimmed by 5 bases and J by 6 bases, leaving 10 bases between them. Germline-derived CDR1 and CDR2 are PRHDT and FYEKMQ (reference sequence). CDR3 loop: CASSPRLAGELFF. As DNA, the CDR3 is TGTGCCAGCAGCCCACGTTTAGCCGGGGAGCTGTTTTTT.

The chain links TRBV13 to TRBJ1-4, with D possibly TRBD1 on 5 matching bases. Per the germline V gene, CDR1 is PRHDT and CDR2 is FYEKMQ (reference sequence). V shed 4 bases and J shed 6 bases, with 12 bases lying between them. This CDR3 is built from 14 residues. This chain's CDR3 is CASSSGTEDEKLFF. CDR3 DNA sequence: TGTGCCAGCAGCTCCGGGACGGAAGATGAAAAACTGTTTTTT.

This clone was counted between two and nine times. J is TRBJ1-1 and V is TRBV9; D unresolved. Per the germline V gene, CDR1 is SGDLS and CDR2 is YYNGEE. The CDR3 totals 13 residues. The V end was cut by 1 base, the J end by 5 bases, with 9 bases between. For the CDR3, the DNA is TGTGCCAGCAGCGTATTCATAGGGACTGAAGCTTTCTTT. Translating it yields CASSVFIGTEAFF.

The chain has TRBV2 and TRBJ2-5, with 8 nucleotides matching TRBD1. Germline trimming cut 1 base from V and 3 bases from J; bases unmatched to any gene: 7. CDR1 is SNHLY, CDR2 FYNNEI, per germline. This CDR3 has 16 residues. CDR3 residues: CASSEVGTGTKETQYF. DNA of the CDR3: TGTGCCAGCAGTGAAGTTGGGACAGGCACCAAAGAGACCCAGTACTTC.

The chain carries TRBV6-2 or TRBV6-3 and TRBJ2-7; no firm D call. Trimming stripped 6 bases from V and 0 bases from J, with 9 bases between. The V gene's germline CDR1 is MNHEY and CDR2 SVGEGT. The CDR3 is 13 residues long. This CDR3 reads CASSRVFSYEQYF. CDR3 DNA sequence: TGTGCCAGCAGCCGCGTATTCTCCTACGAGCAGTACTTC.

This clone was observed once. The chain couples TRBV28 to TRBJ2-2; D ambiguous. Germline CDR1 is MDHEN and CDR2 is SYDVKM. This CDR3 spans 16 amino acids. The V and J ends lost 2 bases and 2 bases respectively, with 12 bases between them. The CDR3 region is CASSLVGELNTGELFF. The CDR3, as DNA: TGTGCCAGCAGTTTAGTCGGAGAACTAAACACCGGGGAGCTGTTTTTT.

The rearrangement joins TRBV6-2 or TRBV6-3 to TRBJ1-5, with D unresolved. The germline gives CDR1 MNHEY, CDR2 SVGEGT. The CDR3 covers 15 residues. Trimming removed 0 bases from V and 1 base from J, with 7 bases in between. The CDR3: CASSYSRRSNQPQHF. CDR3 DNA sequence: TGTGCCAGCAGTTACTCGAGGAGAAGCAATCAGCCCCAGCATTTT.

This chain uses TRBV4-2 with TRBJ1-4; TRBD1 agrees at 7 bases. V gave up 6 bases and J gave up 4 bases; unmatched junction bases: 8. This CDR3 region has 15 residues. Germline V gene data show CDR1 as LGHNA and CDR2 as YNFKEQ. In DNA, the CDR3 is TGTGCCAGCAGACCCAACAGGGGAGGTAATGAAAAACTGTTTTTT. Amino acids: CASRPNRGGNEKLFF.

This chain joins TRBV7-6 and TRBJ2-7; D is ambiguous. V was trimmed by 5 bases and J by 3 bases, leaving 5 bases between them. In germline, CDR1 is SGHVS, CDR2 FNYEAQ. The CDR3 covers 11 residues. CDR3 sequence: CASSRNYEQYF. Here the CDR3 DNA reads TGTGCCAGCAGCCGTAACTACGAGCAGTACTTC.

CDR3 sequence (DNA): TGTGCCAGCAGCGTCTGGGAGGCCGGGGAGCTGTTTTTT. Amino acids: CASSVWEAGELFF. The chain uses TRBV9 and TRBJ2-2; D is possibly TRBD2 (6 bases). This CDR3 is 13 amino acids long. Germline V gene lookup returns CDR1 SGDLS and CDR2 YYNGEE. V lost 2 bases, J lost 6 bases, and 8 bases lay in between.

This sequence joins TRBV7-2 and TRBJ1-2; D unclear. The CDR3 sequence is 13 residues long. Germline-derived CDR1 and CDR2 are SGHTA and FQGNSA. V was cut by 1 base and J by 4 bases, with 7 bases left in between. CDR3 DNA: TGTGCCAGCAGCTTAGGGTGGGGCTATGGCTACACCTTC. This gives the protein CASSLGWGYGYTF.

The chain couples TRBV5-6 to TRBJ1-2, with unresolved D. The CDR3 sequence is 13 residues long. V lost 5 bases to trimming and J lost 6 bases, with 14 bases between them. Per germline, CDR1 SGHDT and CDR2 YYEEEE. The CDR3: CASSSPGGNGYTF. CDR3 DNA: TGTGCCAGCAGTTCTCCGGGAGGGAATGGCTACACCTTC.

The chain recombines TRBV6-6 with TRBJ2-7; D is uncertain. Per germline, CDR1 MNHNY and CDR2 SVGAGI (reference sequence). The V end was cut by 2 bases, the J end by 2 bases, with 4 bases between. The CDR3 is made up of 12 amino acids. This chain's CDR3 is CASSYIAYEQYF. The DNA of the CDR3 is TGTGCCAGCAGTTACATAGCCTACGAGCAGTACTTC.

This chain uses TRBV2 with TRBJ1-2; D possibly corresponds to TRBD1 (6 bases). V gave up 7 bases and J gave up 4 bases, with 16 bases separating them. Germline values: CDR1 SNHLY, CDR2 FYNNEI. The CDR3 has 14 residues. The CDR3: CASTNEGGSYGYTF. CDR3 nucleotides: TGTGCCAGCACTAACGAGGGGGGGTCCTATGGCTACACCTTC.

This clone was seen once. This chain joins TRBV27 and TRBJ1-2; D might be TRBD1 (5 bases). The CDR3 extends over 13 amino acids. Germline CDR1 reads MNHEY; CDR2 reads SMNVEV (reference sequence). V lost 0 bases and J 7 bases, leaving 9 bases between the germline ends. The CDR3 region is CASSLSGVAGYTF. CDR3 DNA: TGTGCCAGCAGTTTATCAGGGGTTGCTGGCTACACCTTC.

The V call is TRBV5-1, the J call TRBJ1-2, with a tentative D call TRBD1 (6 bases). This CDR3 spans 14 amino acids. Germline-derived CDR1 and CDR2 are SGHRS and YFSETQ. Trimming left V 0 bases short and J 8 bases short, with 14 bases between. Here the CDR3 reads CASSLDRATGGYTF. In DNA form, the CDR3 reads TGCGCCAGCAGCTTGGACAGGGCCACCGGGGGCTACACCTTC.

V and J are TRBV7-8 and TRBJ2-7; the match to TRBD1 covers 7 bases. CDR3 length equals 18 residues. Germline V gene sequence: CDR1 SGHVS, CDR2 FQNEAQ. The trim removed 3 bases at V and 6 bases at J, leaving 20 bases unmatched. CDR3 bases: TGTGCCAGCAGCTTTAATAGGGGACAGCCACTAAATGGCCCCGAGCAGTACTTC. Translated: CASSFNRGQPLNGPEQYF.

V usage is TRBV10-3 and J usage is TRBJ2-2; D may correspond to TRBD1 or TRBD2 (5 bases each). With 0 bases removed from V and 5 bases from J, the gap between germline ends came to 10 bases. Germline lookup yields CDR1 ENHRY and CDR2 SYGVKD. The CDR3 has 15 residues. The CDR3 bases are TGTGCCATCAGTGAGTCGGGGGACGCTACCGGGGAGCTGTTTTTT. Translation gives CAISESGDATGELFF.

This sequence joins TRBV5-1 and TRBJ1-2, with D unclear. Germline V CDR1 and CDR2: SGHRS, YFSETQ. The CDR3 is made up of 15 amino acids. Trimming took off 1 base at V and 3 bases at J, with 13 bases between the two ends. CDR3 protein: CASSLFPTPDYGYTF. The CDR3 coding sequence is TGCGCCAGCAGCTTGTTCCCCACGCCTGACTATGGCTACACCTTC.

This chain uses TRBV5-4 with TRBJ1-1; D gene uncertain. The CDR3 consists of 13 residues. The germline gives CDR1 SGHNT, CDR2 YYREEE (reference sequence). The V and J ends lost 1 base and 10 bases respectively, with 14 bases between them. CDR3 DNA: TGTGCCAGCAGCTTGCAAACAGCCGAAAGAGCTTTCTTT. It yields the protein CASSLQTAERAFF.

This sequence joins TRBV24-1 and TRBJ2-3; 10 positions match TRBD1. CDR1 and CDR2 from the germline V gene are KGHDR and SFDVKD. This CDR3 is built from 15 residues. With 7 bases clipped from V and 6 bases from J, the junction kept 9 bases outside the gene matches. The CDR3 nucleotides are TGTGCCACCAGCCCTCGACAGGGGGCTTGGGATACGCAGTATTTT. It specifies CATSPRQGAWDTQYF.